A single sample gave rise to the 7 T cell receptor beta chains below, sequenced in a study of response to subunit inactivated influenza vaccine. TCRdb re-analysed the RT-PCR reads in MiXCR, keeping a single row per CDR3 protein. This table holds more than 550,000 distinct CDR3 sequences, around 11% found once. The same data also contributed to another study, on T cells expressing NK-cell markers. In that study: Template switching by 5'RACE with UMIs generated the TCR beta cDNA.

Here the sequenced sample was PBMCs from blood, taken on the day of vaccination. These receptor sequences come from a man aged 50 to 59 who received an inactivated influenza vaccine.

This clonotype was observed many times. The chain carries TRBV20-1 and TRBJ2-1; 9 positions agree with TRBD2. Trimming took 4 bases from V and 4 from J; bases not matched to a gene: 11. The CDR3 runs 16 residues. Per the germline V gene, CDR1 is DFQATT and CDR2 is SNEGSKA (reference sequence). CDR3 nucleotides: TGCAGTGCTATCGGATCCGGCGGGGGGGAGTACAATGAGCAGTTCTTC. This encodes CSAIGSGGGEYNEQFF.

This clonotype was seen a handful of times. The rearrangement uses TRBV9 and TRBJ2-3; D gene unclear. The germline V gene encodes CDR1 SGDLS and CDR2 YYNGEE. V shed 0 bases and J shed 5 bases, with 4 bases lying between them. The CDR3 is 12 residues long. CDR3 DNA sequence: TGTGCCAGCAGCGTAGGGATAGATACGCAGTATTTT. Amino acids: CASSVGIDTQYF.

The chain is built from TRBV20-1 and TRBJ2-5, with 9 bases that match TRBD2. J lost 2 bases, V lost 3 bases, and 10 bases had no gene match. The CDR3 loop spans 16 amino acids. Germline V gene data show CDR1 as DFQATT and CDR2 as SNEGSKA (reference sequence). The CDR3 region has the DNA TGCAGTGCTAGTTTCCTGACTAGCGGACCTCAAGAGACCCAGTACTTC. Its protein product is CSASFLTSGPQETQYF.

The rearrangement links TRBV4-2 to TRBJ2-1; 13 nucleotides align to TRBD2. V was clipped by 4 bases and J by 0 bases; unmatched bases: 9. The V gene's germline CDR1 is LGHNA and CDR2 YNFKEQ. The CDR3 consists of 19 residues. CDR3 region: CASSLASGLAGFSYNEQFF. Written as DNA, the CDR3 is TGTGCCAGCAGCCTTGCTTCGGGACTAGCGGGGTTCTCCTACAATGAGCAGTTCTTC.

This clonotype was observed many times. The chain combines TRBV12-3 or TRBV12-4 with TRBJ2-1, with 13 bases identical to TRBD2. With 8 bases clipped from V and 7 bases from J, the junction kept 5 bases outside the gene matches. This CDR3 comprises 14 residues. Here the CDR3 DNA reads TGTGCCAGCGGACTAGCGGGAGCAGGAAATGAGCAGTTCTTC. Translating gives CASGLAGAGNEQFF.

This clonotype was seen only a few times. The chain's CDR3 is CASSPTGYLNTEAFF. The DNA for the CDR3 is TGTGCCAGCAGCCCCACGGGGTATCTTAACACTGAAGCTTTCTTT. The chain carries TRBV11-2 and TRBJ1-1; D unclear. The CDR3 loop spans 15 amino acids. Germline CDR1 is SGHAT and CDR2 is FQNNGV. Deletions cut 5 bases from V and 2 bases from J, with 15 bases between.

The chain combines TRBV7-9 with TRBJ1-4, with D maybe TRBD1 (6 bases). Germline CDR1 is SEHNR and CDR2 is FQNEAQ (reference sequence). Between the trimmed V and J ends, which lost 5 bases and 6 bases, there was a span of 10 bases. This CDR3 is built from 13 residues. The CDR3 sequence is CASSPPGDEKLFF. The CDR3 nucleotides are TGTGCCAGCAGCCCCCCAGGGGATGAAAAACTGTTTTTT.